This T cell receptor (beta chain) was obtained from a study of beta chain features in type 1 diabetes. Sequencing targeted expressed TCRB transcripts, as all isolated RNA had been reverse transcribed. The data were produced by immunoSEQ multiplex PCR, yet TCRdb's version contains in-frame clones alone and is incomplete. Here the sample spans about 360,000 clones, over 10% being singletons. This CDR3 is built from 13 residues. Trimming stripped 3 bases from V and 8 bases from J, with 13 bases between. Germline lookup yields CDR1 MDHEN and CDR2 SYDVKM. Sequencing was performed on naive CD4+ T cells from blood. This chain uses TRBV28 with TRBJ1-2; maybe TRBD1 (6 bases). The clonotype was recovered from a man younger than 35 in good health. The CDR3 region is CASSLTGLGGYTF. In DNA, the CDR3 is TGTGCCAGCAGTTTGACAGGCTTGGGGGGCTACACCTTC.